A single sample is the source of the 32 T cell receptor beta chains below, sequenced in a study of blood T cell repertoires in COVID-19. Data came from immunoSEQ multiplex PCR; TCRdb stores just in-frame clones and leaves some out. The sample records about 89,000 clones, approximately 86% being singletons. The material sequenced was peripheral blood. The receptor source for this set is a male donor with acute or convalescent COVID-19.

The CDR3 is CASSLGNRGGNEKLFF. The DNA of the CDR3 is TGCGCCAGCAGCTTGGGAAACAGGGGTGGTAATGAAAAACTGTTTTTT. The chain combines TRBV5-1 with TRBJ1-4; TRBD1 aligns across 7 bases. CDR1 is SGHRS and CDR2 is YFSETQ in the germline V gene. Trimming cost V 0 bases and J 4 bases; bases outside gene matches: 6. The CDR3 has 16 amino acids.

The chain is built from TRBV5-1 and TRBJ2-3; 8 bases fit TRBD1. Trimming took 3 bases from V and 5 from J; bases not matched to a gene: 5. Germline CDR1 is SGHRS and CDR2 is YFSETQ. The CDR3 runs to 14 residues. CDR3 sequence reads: CASSSGQGGDTQYF. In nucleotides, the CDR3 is TGCGCCAGCAGCTCTGGACAGGGTGGAGATACGCAGTATTTT.

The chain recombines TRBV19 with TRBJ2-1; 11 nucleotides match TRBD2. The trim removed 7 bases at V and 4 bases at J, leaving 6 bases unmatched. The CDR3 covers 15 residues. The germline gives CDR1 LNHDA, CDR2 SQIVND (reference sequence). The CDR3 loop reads CASKPTSGAYNEQFF. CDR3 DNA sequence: TGTGCCAGTAAACCGACTAGCGGGGCTTACAATGAGCAGTTCTTC.

The CDR3 protein is CASSYLMGQGLSEAFF. The CDR3 DNA sequence: TGTGCCAGCAGTTACCTCATGGGACAGGGTTTAAGTGAAGCTTTCTTT. The chain combines TRBV6-5 with TRBJ1-1; TRBD1 matches at 9 bases. The CDR3 spans 16 residues. Germline CDR1 is MNHEY and CDR2 is SVGAGI. Trimming at V came to 2 bases and at J to 7 bases, leaving 11 bases not matched to a gene.

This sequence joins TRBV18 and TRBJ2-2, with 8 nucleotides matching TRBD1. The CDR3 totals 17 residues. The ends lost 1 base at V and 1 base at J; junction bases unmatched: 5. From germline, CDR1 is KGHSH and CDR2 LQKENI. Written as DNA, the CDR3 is TGTGCCAGCTCACCACAATCTGGGACAGGGAACACCGGGGAGCTGTTTTTT. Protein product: CASSPQSGTGNTGELFF.

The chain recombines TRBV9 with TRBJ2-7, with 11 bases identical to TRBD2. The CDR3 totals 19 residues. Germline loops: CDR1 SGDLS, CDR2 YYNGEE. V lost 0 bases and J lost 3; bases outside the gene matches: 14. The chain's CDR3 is CASSVGAQGTGTSGYEQYF. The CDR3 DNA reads TGTGCCAGCAGCGTAGGGGCCCAGGGGACCGGGACTAGCGGCTACGAGCAGTACTTC.

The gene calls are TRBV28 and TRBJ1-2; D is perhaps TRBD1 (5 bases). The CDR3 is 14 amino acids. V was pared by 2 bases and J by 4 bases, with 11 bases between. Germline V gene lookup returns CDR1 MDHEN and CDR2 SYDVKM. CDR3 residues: CASSLRGGTYGYTF. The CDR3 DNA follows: TGTGCCAGCAGTTTACGGGGGGGTACCTATGGCTACACCTTC.

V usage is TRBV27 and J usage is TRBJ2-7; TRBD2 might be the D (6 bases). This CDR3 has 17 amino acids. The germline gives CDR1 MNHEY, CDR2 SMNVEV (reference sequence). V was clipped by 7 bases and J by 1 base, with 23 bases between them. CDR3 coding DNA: TGTGCCAGCAAACATATGGGGGGTATCGCCCGGTCCTACGAGCAGTACTTC. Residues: CASKHMGGIARSYEQYF.

Here the CDR3 DNA reads TGTGCCAGCAGTGATACGGGGGGGTTAACCGGGGAGCTGTTTTTT. Encoded protein: CASSDTGGLTGELFF. This chain connects TRBV2 to TRBJ2-2; TRBD2 aligns across 8 bases. Looked up from germline, CDR1 is SNHLY and CDR2 is FYNNEI. J gave up 5 bases and V 3 bases, and 5 bases lay outside the gene matches. There are 15 residues in the CDR3. Filled out from reference TRBV2 and TRBJ2-2, the complete variable domain reads EPEVTQTPSHQVTQMGQEVILRCVPISNHLYFYWYRQILGQKVEFLVSFYNNEISEKSEIFDDQFSVERPDGSNFTLKIRSTKLEDSAMYFCASSDTGGLTGELFFGEGSRLTVL.

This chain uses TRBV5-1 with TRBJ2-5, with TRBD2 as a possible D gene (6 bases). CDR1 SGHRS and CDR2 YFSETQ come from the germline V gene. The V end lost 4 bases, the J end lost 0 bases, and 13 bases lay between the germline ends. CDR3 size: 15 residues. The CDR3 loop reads CASSVGGGNQETQYF. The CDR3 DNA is TGCGCCAGCAGCGTTGGTGGCGGGAACCAAGAGACCCAGTACTTC. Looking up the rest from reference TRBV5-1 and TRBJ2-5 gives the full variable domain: KAGVTQTPRYLIKTRGQQVTLSCSPISGHRSVSWYQQTPGQGLQFLFEYFSETQRNKGNFPGRFSGRQFSNSRSEMNVSTLELGDSALYLCASSVGGGNQETQYFGPGTRLLVL.

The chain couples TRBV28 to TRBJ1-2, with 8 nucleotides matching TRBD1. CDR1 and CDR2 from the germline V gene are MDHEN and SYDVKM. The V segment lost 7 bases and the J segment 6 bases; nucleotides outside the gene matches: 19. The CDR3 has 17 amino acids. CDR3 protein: CASTPNGGRGLVDGYTF. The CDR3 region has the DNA TGTGCCAGCACCCCCAACGGGGGCAGGGGGCTCGTGGATGGCTACACCTTC.

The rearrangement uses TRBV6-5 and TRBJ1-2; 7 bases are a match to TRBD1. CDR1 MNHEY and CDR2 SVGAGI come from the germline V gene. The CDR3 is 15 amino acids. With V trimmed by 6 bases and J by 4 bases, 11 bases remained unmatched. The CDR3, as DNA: TGTGCCAGCAGGGGCTACCGGGACAGCTCCTATGGCTACACCTTC. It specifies CASRGYRDSSYGYTF.

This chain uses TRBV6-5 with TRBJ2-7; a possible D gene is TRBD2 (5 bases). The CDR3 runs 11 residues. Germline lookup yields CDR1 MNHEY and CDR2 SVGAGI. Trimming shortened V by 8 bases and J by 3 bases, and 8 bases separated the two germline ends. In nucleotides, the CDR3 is TGTGCCAGCGGACTCGACTACGAGCAGTACTTC. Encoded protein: CASGLDYEQYF.

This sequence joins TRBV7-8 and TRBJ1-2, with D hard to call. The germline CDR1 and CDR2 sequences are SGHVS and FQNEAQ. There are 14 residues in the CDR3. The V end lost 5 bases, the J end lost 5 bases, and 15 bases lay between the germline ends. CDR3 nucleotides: TGTGCCAGCAGCCCCCAGGCCAGTCGATATGGCTACACCTTC. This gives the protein CASSPQASRYGYTF.

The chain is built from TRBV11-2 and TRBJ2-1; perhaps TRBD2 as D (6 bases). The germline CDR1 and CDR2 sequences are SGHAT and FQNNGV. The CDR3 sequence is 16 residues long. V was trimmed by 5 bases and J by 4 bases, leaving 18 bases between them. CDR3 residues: CASSPGGVGGYNEQFF. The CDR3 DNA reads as TGTGCCAGCAGCCCCGGCGGGGTGGGGGGATACAATGAGCAGTTCTTC.

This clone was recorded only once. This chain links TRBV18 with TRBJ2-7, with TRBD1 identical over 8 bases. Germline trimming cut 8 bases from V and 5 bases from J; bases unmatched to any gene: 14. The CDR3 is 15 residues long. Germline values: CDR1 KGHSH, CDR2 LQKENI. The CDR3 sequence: CASTPLAGTGHEQYF. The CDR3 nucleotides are TGTGCCAGCACCCCCCTAGCCGGGACAGGTCACGAGCAGTACTTC.

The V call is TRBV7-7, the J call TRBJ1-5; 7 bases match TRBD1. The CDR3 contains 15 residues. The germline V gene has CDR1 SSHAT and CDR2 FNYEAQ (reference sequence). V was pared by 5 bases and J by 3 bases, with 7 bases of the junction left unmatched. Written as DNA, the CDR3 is TGTGCCAGCAGCGCCGGACAGGCTTCCAATCAGCCCCAGCATTTT. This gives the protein CASSAGQASNQPQHF.

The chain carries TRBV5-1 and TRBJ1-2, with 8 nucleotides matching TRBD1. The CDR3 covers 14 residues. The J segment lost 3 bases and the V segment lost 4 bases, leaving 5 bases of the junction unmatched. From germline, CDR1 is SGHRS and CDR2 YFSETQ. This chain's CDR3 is CASSPDRDYYGYTF. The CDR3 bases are TGCGCCAGCAGCCCGGACAGGGATTACTATGGCTACACCTTC.

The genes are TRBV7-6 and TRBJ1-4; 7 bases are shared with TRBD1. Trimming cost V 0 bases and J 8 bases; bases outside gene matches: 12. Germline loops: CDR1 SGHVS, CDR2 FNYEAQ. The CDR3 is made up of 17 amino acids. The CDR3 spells CASSLAGEGQSGEKLFF. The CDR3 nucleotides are TGTGCCAGCAGCTTAGCGGGCGAGGGACAGTCGGGCGAAAAACTGTTTTTT.

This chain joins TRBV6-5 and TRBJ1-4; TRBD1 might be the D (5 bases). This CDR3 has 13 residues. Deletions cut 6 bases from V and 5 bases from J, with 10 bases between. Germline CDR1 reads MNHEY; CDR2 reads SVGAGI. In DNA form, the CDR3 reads TGTGCCAGCAGGACAGCTCCCAATGAAAAACTGTTTTTT. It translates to CASRTAPNEKLFF.

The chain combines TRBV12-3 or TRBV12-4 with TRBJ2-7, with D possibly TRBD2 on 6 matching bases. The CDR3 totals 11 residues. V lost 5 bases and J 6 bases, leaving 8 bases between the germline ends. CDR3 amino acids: CASSRTTEQYF. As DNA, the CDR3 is TGTGCCAGCAGTCGGACTACCGAGCAGTACTTC.

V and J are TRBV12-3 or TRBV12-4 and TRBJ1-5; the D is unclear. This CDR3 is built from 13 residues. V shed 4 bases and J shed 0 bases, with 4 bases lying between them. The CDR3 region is CASSYNSNQPQHF. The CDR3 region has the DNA TGTGCCAGCAGTTATAATAGCAATCAGCCCCAGCATTTT.

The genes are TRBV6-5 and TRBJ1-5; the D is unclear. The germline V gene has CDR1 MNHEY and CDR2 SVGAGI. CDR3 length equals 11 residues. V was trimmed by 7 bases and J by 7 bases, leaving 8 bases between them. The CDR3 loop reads CASNSGQPQHF. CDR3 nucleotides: TGTGCCAGCAACTCCGGGCAGCCCCAGCATTTT.

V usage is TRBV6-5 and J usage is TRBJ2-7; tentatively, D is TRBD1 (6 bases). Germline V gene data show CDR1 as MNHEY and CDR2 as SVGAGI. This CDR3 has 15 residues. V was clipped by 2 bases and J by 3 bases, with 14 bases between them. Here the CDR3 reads CASSYLYRDNYEQYF. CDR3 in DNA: TGTGCCAGCAGTTACCTCTACCGGGACAACTACGAGCAGTACTTC.

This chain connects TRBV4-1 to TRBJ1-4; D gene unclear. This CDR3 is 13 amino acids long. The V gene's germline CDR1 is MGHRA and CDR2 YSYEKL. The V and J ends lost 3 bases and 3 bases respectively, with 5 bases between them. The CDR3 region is CASSHDSNEKLFF. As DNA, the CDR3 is TGCGCCAGCAGCCATGACTCTAATGAAAAACTGTTTTTT.

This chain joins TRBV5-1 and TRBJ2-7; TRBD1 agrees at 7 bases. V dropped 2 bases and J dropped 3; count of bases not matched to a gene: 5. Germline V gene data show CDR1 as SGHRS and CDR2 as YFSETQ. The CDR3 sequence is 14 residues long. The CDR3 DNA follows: TGCGCCAGCAGCTTACGACAGGGCCACTACGAGCAGTACTTC. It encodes CASSLRQGHYEQYF.

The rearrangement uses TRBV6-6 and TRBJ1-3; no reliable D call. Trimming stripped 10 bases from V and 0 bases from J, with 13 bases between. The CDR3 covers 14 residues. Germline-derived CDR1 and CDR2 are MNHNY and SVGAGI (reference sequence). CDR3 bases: TGTGCCACCGCCCAGGCGATCTCTGGAAACACCATATATTTT. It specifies CATAQAISGNTIYF.

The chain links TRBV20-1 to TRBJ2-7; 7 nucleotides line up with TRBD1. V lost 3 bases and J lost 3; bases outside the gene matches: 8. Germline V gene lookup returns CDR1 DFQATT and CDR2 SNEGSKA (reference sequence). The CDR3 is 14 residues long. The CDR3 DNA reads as TGCAGTGCTAGTTCCGGGACAGCGTTCTACGAGCAGTACTTC. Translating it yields CSASSGTAFYEQYF.

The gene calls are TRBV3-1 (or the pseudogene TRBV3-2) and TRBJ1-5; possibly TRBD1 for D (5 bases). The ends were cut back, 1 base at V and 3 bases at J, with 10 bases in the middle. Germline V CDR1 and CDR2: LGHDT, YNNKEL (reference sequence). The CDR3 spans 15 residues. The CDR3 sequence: CASSQGSGVNQPQHF. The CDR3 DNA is TGTGCCAGCAGCCAAGGATCGGGGGTCAATCAGCCCCAGCATTTT.

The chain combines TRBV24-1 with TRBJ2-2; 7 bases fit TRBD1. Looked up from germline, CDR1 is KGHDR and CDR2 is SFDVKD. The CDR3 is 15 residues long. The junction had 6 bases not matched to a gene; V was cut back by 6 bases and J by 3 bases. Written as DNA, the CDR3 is TGTGCCACCAGTCAGACAGGGCAGCACACCGGGGAGCTGTTTTTT. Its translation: CATSQTGQHTGELFF.

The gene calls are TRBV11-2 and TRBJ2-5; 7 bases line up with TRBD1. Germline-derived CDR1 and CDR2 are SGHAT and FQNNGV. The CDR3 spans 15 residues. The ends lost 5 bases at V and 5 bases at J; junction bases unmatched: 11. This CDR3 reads CASSVPIGGLETQYF. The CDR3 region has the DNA TGTGCCAGCAGCGTACCCATAGGGGGCCTGGAGACCCAGTACTTC.

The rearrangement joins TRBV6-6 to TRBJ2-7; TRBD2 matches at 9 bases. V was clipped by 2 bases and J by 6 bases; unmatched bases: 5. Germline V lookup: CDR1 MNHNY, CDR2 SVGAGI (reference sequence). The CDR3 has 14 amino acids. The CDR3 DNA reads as TGTGCCAGCAGTTACGGGCGGGGGGGCCTCGAGCAGTACTTC. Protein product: CASSYGRGGLEQYF.